The sequence of this TCR beta chain was determined in a study of cytomegalovirus exposure and HLA in healthy donors. The study's findings and limits: Many donors carried some public TCRs, although rarity characterized most TCR sequences. TRBV6-2, TRBV6-3 and other indistinguishable V segments were excluded. Earlier analysis yielded a pattern in which most TCR beta V segments were productive about 90% or about 30% of the time.

Germline-derived CDR1 and CDR2 are SGHDT and YYEEEE. V was clipped by 0 bases and J by 2 bases, with 20 bases between them. The CDR3 is 18 residues long. The PCR was carried out with 60 Vbeta primers and 13 Jbeta primers. Sequenced by immunoSEQ multiplex PCR; TCRdb stores in-frame clones only, minus some. The sample holds about 94,000 clones, roughly 80% seen once. As to this clone: Its antigen is not known.

V usage is TRBV5-6 and J usage is TRBJ2-5; no firm D call. Sequencing was carried out using PBMCs. This TCR was recovered from a woman between 55 and 75 years old in good health and CMV-seronegative. CDR3 bases: TGTGCCAGCAGCTTGGGACTCATAGCCGAGAGATTACAAGAGACCCAGTACTTC. Its protein is CASSLGLIAERLQETQYF.